The 2 T cell receptor beta chains below all came from one sample that was sequenced in a study of blood T cells in healthy people across ages. Next came a second PCR, run for about 7 to 12 cycles, which used a sample-barcoded 5' primer along with a J-beta primer mix. TCRdb reanalysed the 5' RACE reads using MiXCR and keeps one entry per CDR3 protein. The top ten clones hold about 32% of a sample with hundreds of thousands of distinct CDR3 sequences, around half of them seen once. The sample comprised blood. All receptors derive from an older woman in good health.

There are many counts of this clonotype. The rearrangement links TRBV29-1 to TRBJ2-7, with a weak D call TRBD2 (5 bases). The CDR3 loop spans 11 amino acids. Germline loops: CDR1 SQVTM, CDR2 ANQGSEA. V dropped 7 bases and J dropped 4 bases, with 11 bases sitting between them. The CDR3 coding sequence is TGCAGCGCCGGGGATACTTACGAGCAGTACTTC. As protein: CSAGDTYEQYF.

The chain combines TRBV28 with TRBJ1-4, with TRBD1 matching 11 bases. Trimming cost V 8 bases and J 9 bases; bases outside gene matches: 8. The germline CDR1 and CDR2 sequences are MDHEN and SYDVKM. The CDR3 is 14 residues long. The CDR3: CASVTGTGGQKLFF. CDR3 sequence (DNA): TGTGCCAGCGTAACCGGGACAGGGGGTCAAAAACTGTTTTTT.